The 2 T cell receptor beta chains below were found in one sample sequenced in a study of T cell responses to AZD1222 COVID-19 vaccine. Data came from immunoSEQ multiplex PCR; TCRdb stores just in-frame clones and leaves some out. In the table there are about 100,000 clones, roughly 91% of which are singletons. Sequenced material: peripheral blood, taken on day 0 of AZD1222 vaccination. The source is an adult in good health.

This chain links TRBV25-1 with TRBJ2-2; 9 bases map to TRBD2. The ends lost 4 bases at V and 2 bases at J; junction bases unmatched: 2. Germline CDR1 and CDR2: MGHDK and SYGVNS. There are 15 residues in the CDR3. In DNA form, the CDR3 reads TGTGCCAGCAGTGTAGCGGGGGCTAACACCGGGGAGCTGTTTTTT. It encodes CASSVAGANTGELFF.

The gene calls are TRBV29-1 and TRBJ2-7; weak D call: TRBD1 (5 bases). The CDR3 has 12 residues. V gave up 2 bases and J gave up 5 bases, with 10 bases separating them. CDR1 is SQVTM and CDR2 is ANQGSEA in the germline V gene. CDR3 in amino acids: CSVESNRNEQYF. Written as DNA, the CDR3 is TGCAGCGTTGAAAGTAACAGGAACGAGCAGTACTTC.